The entry that follows covers one T cell receptor beta chain sequence. The antigen is not known. These data come from a study of T cell repertoires in cytomegalovirus infection. Each CDR3 protein is one row after TCRdb ran MiXCR on the reads. The table records approximately 110,000 distinct CDR3 sequences, roughly 31% of them present only once. Broader study findings: Totalled public TCR beta family frequency picked out people who carried CMV plus the relevant HLA.

Trimming at V came to 8 bases and at J to 4 bases, leaving 4 bases not matched to a gene. There are 12 residues in the CDR3. The sample was CD8+ T cells from cultured PBMCs, taken from culture after CMV antigen stimulation. This chain connects TRBV5-3 to TRBJ2-5; 8 bases line up with TRBD2. TRBV5-3 is classed as an ORF, of uncertain function. The source is a human donor in good health (CMV status not recorded). Some clones in this sample may be carry-over from other donors' samples. CDR3 region: CASTSGGETQYF. The CDR3 coding sequence is TGTGCCAGCACCAGCGGGGGAGAGACCCAGTACTTC.